The present T cell receptor (beta chain) was sequenced within a study of T cells in Graves' hyperthyroidism and ophthalmopathy. RNA transcripts yielded amplified TCR beta CDR3 regions. The TCR CDR3 first-round RT-PCR relied on the HTBI primer set. One entry per CDR3 protein, called by TCRdb with MiXCR from the multiplex PCR reads. Found here are hundreds of thousands of distinct CDR3 sequences, around 20% of them singletons; the top ten hold approximately 50%. Germline V CDR1 and CDR2: SGHVS, FNYEAQ. After removal of 1 base from V and 7 bases from J, the junction contained 6 bases not matched to a gene. CDR3 size: 15 residues.

This clonotype originated in a man between 40 and 49 years old with Graves' ophthalmopathy. This chain joins TRBV7-6 and TRBJ1-2; 10 positions agree with TRBD1. The specimen was blood. CDR3 DNA: TGTGCCAGCAGCTTAGTAAGACAGGGGGCGTCTGGCTACACCTTC. Translating it yields CASSLVRQGASGYTF.